The 9 T cell receptor beta chains listed next were all sequenced from one sample in a study of shared clonotypes between healthy human individuals (dated by TCRdb to 2020 to 2021). CD8 naive samples were CD45RO-negative cells positively selected for CCR7, giving a CD45RA+CCR7+ population that excluded TemRA cells. The library was made by the immunoSEQ multiplex PCR assay. This is the immuneACCESS table as TCRdb keeps it, with only in-frame sequences that have V and J called. A part of the clones is gone; compared with another copy, unresolved V genes explain less than half, and the rest is unexplained. This sample lists under 1 million clones; 80% to 95% were detected once. Nearly 25% of the sample is held by the ten biggest clonotypes. Sequenced: naive CD8+ T cells sorted from blood. The cell subset or site label of this sample denotes: CD45RA+CCR7+. Receptors originate from a man aged 30 to 45 in good health.

The rearrangement uses TRBV2 and TRBJ2-7; possible D gene TRBD2, 5 bases. The CDR3 spans 10 residues. V lost 8 bases to trimming and J lost 6 bases, with 8 bases between them. Germline lookup yields CDR1 SNHLY and CDR2 FYNNEI. The CDR3 here is CASGSGEQYF. DNA for the CDR3: TGTGCCAGCGGGAGTGGCGAGCAGTACTTC. The full variable domain, completed using reference TRBV2 and TRBJ2-7, is EPEVTQTPSHQVTQMGQEVILRCVPISNHLYFYWYRQILGQKVEFLVSFYNNEISEKSEIFDDQFSVERPDGSNFTLKIRSTKLEDSAMYFCASGSGEQYFGPGTRLTVT.

The chain carries TRBV7-9 and TRBJ2-1, with 7 positions matching TRBD2. V was pared by 1 base and J by 2 bases, with 11 bases of the junction left unmatched. CDR1 and CDR2 (germline): SEHNR, FQNEAQ (reference sequence). The CDR3 totals 18 residues. This CDR3 is CASSLGKIAGATYNEQFF. In DNA form, the CDR3 reads TGTGCCAGCAGCTTAGGAAAGATAGCGGGCGCGACCTACAATGAGCAGTTCTTC.

The CDR3 coding sequence is TGTGCCAGCAGCCAAGTACTCAGAGACGAGCAGTACTTC. It yields the protein CASSQVLRDEQYF. The chain employs TRBV14 and TRBJ2-7; unclear D gene. Germline V gene sequence: CDR1 SGHDN, CDR2 FVKESK. The germline V and J ends were trimmed by 1 base and 5 bases, with 9 bases remaining between them. The CDR3 extends over 13 amino acids.

The CDR3 DNA sequence: TGTGCCAGCAGCTCAACTTACTCTGAGCAGTTCTTC. Translation: CASSSTYSEQFF. The rearrangement uses TRBV5-6 and TRBJ2-1; D is unclear. This CDR3 is 12 amino acids long. Germline V gene lookup returns CDR1 SGHDT and CDR2 YYEEEE. The V end was cut by 3 bases, the J end by 9 bases, with 10 bases between.

V gene TRBV7-2 combines with J gene TRBJ2-5, with TRBD2 as a possible D gene (5 bases). This CDR3 comprises 16 residues. V gave up 0 bases and J gave up 4 bases, with 15 bases separating them. Germline CDR1 and CDR2: SGHTA and FQGNSA. The CDR3 sequence: CASSLAIGRAGETQYF. Written as DNA, the CDR3 is TGTGCCAGCAGCTTAGCGATCGGGCGGGCGGGAGAGACCCAGTACTTC.

The chain is built from TRBV2 and TRBJ1-3, with 7 bases aligning to TRBD1. J was trimmed by 0 bases and V by 7 bases; bases with no gene match: 6. The CDR3 runs to 15 residues. Germline-derived CDR1 and CDR2 are SNHLY and FYNNEI. CDR3 bases: TGTGCCAGCACCCAGGGGGTGTCCTCTGGAAACACCATATATTTT. Translation gives CASTQGVSSGNTIYF.

The rearrangement links TRBV28 to TRBJ1-3; TRBD1 matches 9 bases. Unmatched junction bases numbered 5, after V lost 5 bases and J lost 3 bases. From germline, CDR1 is MDHEN and CDR2 SYDVKM. CDR3 length equals 15 residues. Here the CDR3 DNA reads TGTGCCAGCAGTACGGGACAGGGAGTTGGAAACACCATATATTTT. Protein sequence: CASSTGQGVGNTIYF.

This clone showed up just a few times. This chain uses TRBV28 with TRBJ2-7; D may correspond to TRBD1 or TRBD2 (6 bases each). The CDR3 consists of 15 residues. Germline CDR1 is MDHEN and CDR2 is SYDVKM. V was clipped by 8 bases and J by 2 bases, with 19 bases between them. In nucleotides, the CDR3 is TGTGCCAGCCTAAGGGGGGTTCGAGGCCCCTACGAGCAGTACTTC. It specifies CASLRGVRGPYEQYF. Combining the CDR3 with reference TRBV28 and TRBJ2-7 gives the whole variable domain DVKVTQSSRYLVKRTGEKVFLECVQDMDHENMFWYRQDPGLGLRLIYFSYDVKMKEKGDIPEGYSVSREKKERFSLILESASTNQTSMYLCASLRGVRGPYEQYFGPGTRLTVT.

This rearrangement joins TRBV14 to TRBJ2-5; TRBD2 matches 10 bases. The CDR3 is made up of 16 amino acids. The junction had 4 bases not matched to a gene; V was cut back by 0 bases and J by 3 bases. Germline loops: CDR1 SGHDN, CDR2 FVKESK. The CDR3 DNA follows: TGTGCCAGCAGCCAAGATCAAGGACTAGCGGAAGAGACCCAGTACTTC. This sequence encodes CASSQDQGLAEETQYF.